The clone carrying this T cell receptor beta chain was observed a single time. The antigen remains undetermined. The data belong to a study of PD-1 blockade in classical Hodgkin lymphoma. The study, taken as a whole, reports: Only CD4+ TCR diversity, not CD8+, had risen significantly by C4D1. Baseline diversity resembling that of newly diagnosed patients was seen in complete responders.

Assay used: immunoSEQ multiplex PCR; TCRdb lists only in-frame clones, some missing. The profile shows 25,000 to 30,000 clones, roughly 71% of them singletons. V lost 2 bases and J lost 1; bases outside the gene matches: 14. This CDR3 has 20 amino acids. Germline-derived CDR1 and CDR2 are SGHRS and YFSETQ. Patients all relapsed after autologous stem cell transplantation, and there was variation in brentuximab vedotin exposure. The TCR sequence derives from a human donor with classical Hodgkin lymphoma. The chain combines TRBV5-1 with TRBJ2-5, with 13 bases matching TRBD2. The specimen comprised peripheral blood mononuclear cells (PBMCs), sampled before the second cycle of nivolumab. CDR3 DNA: TGCGCCAGCAGCTTCCCCCGGACTAGCGGGGGCCTTGATTTCCAAGAGACCCAGTACTTC. This codes for CASSFPRTSGGLDFQETQYF.